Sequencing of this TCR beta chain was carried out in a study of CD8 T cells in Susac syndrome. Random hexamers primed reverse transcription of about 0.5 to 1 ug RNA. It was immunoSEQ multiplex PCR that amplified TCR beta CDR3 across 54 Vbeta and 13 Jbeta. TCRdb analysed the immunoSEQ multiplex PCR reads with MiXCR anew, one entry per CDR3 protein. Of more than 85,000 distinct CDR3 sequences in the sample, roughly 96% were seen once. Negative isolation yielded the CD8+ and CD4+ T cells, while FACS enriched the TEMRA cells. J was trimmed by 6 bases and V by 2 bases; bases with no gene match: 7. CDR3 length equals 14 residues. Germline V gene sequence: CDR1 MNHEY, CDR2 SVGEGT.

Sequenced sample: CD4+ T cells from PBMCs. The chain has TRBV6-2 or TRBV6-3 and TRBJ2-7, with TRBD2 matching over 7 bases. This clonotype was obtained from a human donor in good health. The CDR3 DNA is TGTGCCAGCAGTTACGGCGGGAGTAAGGGCGAGCAGTACTTC. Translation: CASSYGGSKGEQYF.